This T cell receptor beta chain comes out of a study of blood T cell repertoires in COVID-19. About the study: Whether acute or convalescent, the COVID-19 samples came from the United States, Italy and Spain. T cells, B-cell-depleted T cells, or PBMCs provided the cDNA or gDNA that served as material.

As processed by the authors: The assay estimated nucleated cells by amplifying reference gene primers. The table came from immunoSEQ multiplex PCR; TCRdb's copy has only in-frame clones and leaves some out. V and J calls and clone size are given by that table; D and trimming were obtained from the DNA. The sample yields approximately 150,000 clones, approximately 82% seen once. With 0 bases clipped from V and 9 bases from J, the junction kept 9 bases outside the gene matches. The CDR3 extends over 17 amino acids. Germline V lookup: CDR1 MGHRA, CDR2 YSYEKL. This clonotype originated in a human donor with acute or convalescent COVID-19. The donor label of this sample is uncertain. The chain couples TRBV4-1 to TRBJ1-6, with 9 bases matching TRBD1. Sequencing input: peripheral blood. The CDR3 sequence: CASSQEEGTGKGSPLHF. CDR3 nucleotides: TGCGCCAGCAGCCAAGAGGAAGGGACAGGGAAAGGTTCACCCCTCCACTTT.